This T cell receptor (beta chain) came from a study of blood T cell repertoires in COVID-19. Germline V gene data show CDR1 as SGHRS and CDR2 as YFSETQ. The CDR3 length is 13 residues. Trimming removed 3 bases at V and 7 bases at J, with 13 bases between. Data came from immunoSEQ multiplex PCR; TCRdb stores just in-frame clones and leaves some out. The sample yields about 64,000 clones, approximately 75% seen once. The sample comprised peripheral blood. This rearrangement joins TRBV5-1 to TRBJ1-1; D gene unclear. The origin of this receptor is a man older than 75 with acute or convalescent COVID-19. The CDR3 region is CASSSGDALEAFF. Written as DNA, the CDR3 is TGCGCCAGCAGCTCAGGTGATGCGCTTGAAGCTTTCTTT.